The 2 T cell receptor beta chains in this list originate from one sample, sequenced in a study of shared clonotypes between healthy human individuals. Profiling relied on immunoSEQ multiplex PCR, and the TCRdb table lists in-frame clones only, not all of them. The sample holds some 660,000 clones, 55% to 85% seen once. Material: memory CD4+ T cells sorted from blood. Subset noted: CD45RA-negative fraction. All receptors come from a woman aged 25 to 45 in good health.

This rearrangement joins TRBV6-5 to TRBJ2-1, with TRBD2 identical over 8 bases. CDR3 length equals 15 residues. Per germline, CDR1 MNHEY and CDR2 SVGAGI. Germline trimming cut 7 bases from V and 2 bases from J; bases unmatched to any gene: 7. The CDR3 protein is CASKQAGVTYNEQFF. The CDR3 DNA sequence: TGTGCCAGCAAGCAAGCGGGAGTAACCTACAATGAGCAGTTCTTC.

The chain's CDR3 is CASSFLRRTSTDTQYF. The CDR3 nucleotides are TGCGCCAGCAGCTTTTTGCGGAGAACTAGCACAGATACGCAGTATTTT. J is TRBJ2-3 and V is TRBV5-1, with D uncertain. Germline V gene lookup returns CDR1 SGHRS and CDR2 YFSETQ. CDR3 length equals 16 residues. V lost 2 bases, J lost 0 bases, and 13 bases lay in between.